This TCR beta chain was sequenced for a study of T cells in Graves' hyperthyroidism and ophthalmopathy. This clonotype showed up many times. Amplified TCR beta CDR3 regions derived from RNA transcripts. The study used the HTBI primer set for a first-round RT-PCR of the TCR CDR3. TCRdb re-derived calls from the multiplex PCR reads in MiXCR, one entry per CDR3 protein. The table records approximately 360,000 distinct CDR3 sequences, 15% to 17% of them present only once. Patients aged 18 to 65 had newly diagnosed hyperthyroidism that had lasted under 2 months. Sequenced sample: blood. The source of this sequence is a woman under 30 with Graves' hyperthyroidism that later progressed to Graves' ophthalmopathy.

The CDR3 DNA follows: TGTGCCAGCAGCTTATATGGCAATGAGCAGTTCTTC. Translation gives CASSLYGNEQFF. The chain is built from TRBV7-2 and TRBJ2-1; no clear D gene. V was cut by 2 bases and J by 6 bases, with 5 bases left in between. Germline-derived CDR1 and CDR2 are SGHTA and FQGNSA. The CDR3 totals 12 residues.